Shown below are 29 T cell receptor beta chains from a single sample sequenced in a study of blood T cell repertoires in COVID-19. TCRdb keeps only in-frame clones here, not all; method: immunoSEQ multiplex PCR. The data show some 89,000 clones, 76% seen once. Sequenced: peripheral blood. The receptors here all came from a man aged 65 to 79 with acute or convalescent COVID-19.

The rearrangement links TRBV4-1 to TRBJ2-3; TRBD2 matches at 10 bases. The CDR3 totals 19 residues. J lost 6 bases, V lost 2 bases, and 17 bases had no gene match. Germline V gene data show CDR1 as MGHRA and CDR2 as YSYEKL. In DNA form, the CDR3 reads TGCGCCAGCAGCCAATTACGGGCACTAGCGGGGAGGGGGGAGGATACGCAGTATTTT. This encodes CASSQLRALAGRGEDTQYF.

This clone has more than one count but fewer than ten. The same CDR3 arises from other DNA sequences in this sample as well. V gene TRBV2 combines with J gene TRBJ2-5, with 7 nucleotides matching TRBD2. Unmatched junction bases numbered 6, after V lost 7 bases and J lost 7 bases. Germline CDR1 reads SNHLY; CDR2 reads FYNNEI. CDR3 length: 12 residues. CDR3 amino acids: CASNGGVGTQYF. The DNA for the CDR3 is TGTGCCAGCAATGGGGGGGTGGGGACCCAGTACTTC. The full variable domain, with the rest looked up from reference TRBV2 and TRBJ2-5, is EPEVTQTPSHQVTQMGQEVILRCVPISNHLYFYWYRQILGQKVEFLVSFYNNEISEKSEIFDDQFSVERPDGSNFTLKIRSTKLEDSAMYFCASNGGVGTQYFGPGTRLLVL.

The chain joins TRBV6-2 or TRBV6-3 to TRBJ2-3; 9 bases agree with TRBD2. This CDR3 region has 15 residues. After removal of 2 bases from V and 4 bases from J, the junction contained 4 bases not matched to a gene. Germline V gene lookup returns CDR1 MNHEY and CDR2 SVGEGT. In nucleotides, the CDR3 is TGTGCCAGCAGTTACGGGACTAGCCGCGCAGATACGCAGTATTTT. Translation gives CASSYGTSRADTQYF.

The chain is built from TRBV5-1 and TRBJ2-1; 10 positions match TRBD2. The ends lost 1 base at V and 0 bases at J; junction bases unmatched: 7. The CDR3 consists of 18 residues. Germline V gene lookup returns CDR1 SGHRS and CDR2 YFSETQ. The CDR3 DNA sequence: TGCGCCAGCAGCTTGTTAGGGACTAGCGCGAGCTCCTACAATGAGCAGTTCTTC. This codes for CASSLLGTSASSYNEQFF.

The V call is TRBV15, the J call TRBJ2-2, with D unresolved. V shed 0 bases and J shed 5 bases, with 7 bases lying between them. Germline CDR1 and CDR2: LNHNV and YYDKDF (reference sequence). The CDR3 extends over 14 amino acids. CDR3 DNA sequence: TGTGCCACCAGCAGAGATAGAAATACCGGGGAGCTGTTTTTT. This gives the protein CATSRDRNTGELFF. Filled out from reference TRBV15 and TRBJ2-2, the complete variable domain reads DAMVIQNPRYQVTQFGKPVTLSCSQTLNHNVMYWYQQKSSQAPKLLFHYYDKDFNNEADTPDNFQSRRPNTSFCFLDIRSPGLGDTAMYLCATSRDRNTGELFFGEGSRLTVL.

J is TRBJ2-2 and V is TRBV4-1, with TRBD2 identical over 10 bases. This CDR3 spans 19 amino acids. The germline V gene has CDR1 MGHRA and CDR2 YSYEKL. Trimming at V came to 0 bases and at J to 6 bases, leaving 13 bases not matched to a gene. CDR3 nucleotides: TGCGCCAGCAGCCAAGATAAGGCTAGCGGGAGTCGGGGGGCCGGGGAGCTGTTTTTT. This codes for CASSQDKASGSRGAGELFF.

J is TRBJ1-1 and V is TRBV6-5; 12 bases line up with TRBD1. Trimming at V came to 8 bases and at J to 2 bases, leaving 3 bases not matched to a gene. The V gene's germline CDR1 is MNHEY and CDR2 SVGAGI. This CDR3 is 14 amino acids long. The CDR3 here is CASGTGGLNTEAFF. As DNA, the CDR3 is TGTGCCAGCGGGACAGGGGGCTTAAACACTGAAGCTTTCTTT.

The chain links TRBV19 to TRBJ1-6; the D is unclear. Germline CDR1 and CDR2: LNHDA and SQIVND (reference sequence). V lost 2 bases and J 5 bases, leaving 10 bases between the germline ends. CDR3 length: 15 residues. CDR3 nucleotides: TGTGCCAGTAGTATATCCCCTACGGATAATTCACCCCTCCACTTT. Translating gives CASSISPTDNSPLHF.

This rearrangement joins TRBV28 to TRBJ1-2, with D perhaps TRBD1 (6 bases). This CDR3 has 12 amino acids. Germline CDR1 reads MDHEN; CDR2 reads SYDVKM. Between the trimmed V and J ends, which lost 3 bases and 8 bases, there was a span of 10 bases. CDR3 in amino acids: CASSFKGVGYTF. As DNA, the CDR3 is TGTGCCAGCAGTTTTAAGGGGGTAGGCTACACCTTC.

V usage is TRBV5-1 and J usage is TRBJ2-1; 7 nucleotides align to TRBD1. The germline gives CDR1 SGHRS, CDR2 YFSETQ. The CDR3 covers 15 residues. Losses at the gene ends were 4 bases for V and 4 bases for J; bases not matched to a gene: 8. This CDR3 reads CASSPGQPAYNEQFF. The CDR3 DNA reads TGCGCCAGCAGCCCGGGACAGCCGGCTTACAATGAGCAGTTCTTC.

The chain couples TRBV5-1 to TRBJ2-1; the match to TRBD2 covers 13 bases. The V and J ends lost 4 bases and 7 bases, in that order; junction bases with no gene match: 5. The CDR3 totals 15 residues. The germline gives CDR1 SGHRS, CDR2 YFSETQ. The DNA of the CDR3 is TGCGCCAGCAGCCCCGGACTAGCGGGGGAGAATGAGCAGTTCTTC. This translates into CASSPGLAGENEQFF.

There are a few counts of this clone. This chain connects TRBV7-2 to TRBJ2-5; 14 bases line up with TRBD2. Germline CDR1 is SGHTA and CDR2 is FQGNSA. The CDR3 has 16 residues. The trim removed 5 bases at V and 5 bases at J, leaving 7 bases unmatched. The CDR3 coding sequence is TGTGCCAGCAGCCTCCGACTAGCGGGGGGGACGGAGACCCAGTACTTC. Translated, it gives CASSLRLAGGTETQYF.

This chain links TRBV18 with TRBJ1-5; a possible D gene is TRBD1 (6 bases). In germline, CDR1 is KGHSH, CDR2 LQKENI. The V end was cut by 3 bases, the J end by 7 bases, with 16 bases between. The CDR3 has 15 amino acids. The CDR3 nucleotides read TGTGCCAGCTCACCGTTGACAGGCAGGGACCAGCCCCAGCATTTT. Residues: CASSPLTGRDQPQHF.

The CDR3 coding sequence is TGTGCCAGCGGGACAGGGGAAAATTCACCCCTCCACTTT. This sequence encodes CASGTGENSPLHF. This chain joins TRBV19 and TRBJ1-6, with 10 bases matching TRBD1. The CDR3 spans 13 residues. Germline V CDR1 and CDR2: LNHDA, SQIVND (reference sequence). Trimming removed 9 bases from V and 7 bases from J; junction bases left unmatched: 3.

The rearrangement joins TRBV30 to TRBJ2-5; 7 positions agree with TRBD1. The CDR3 has 16 residues. Germline-derived CDR1 and CDR2 are GTSNPN and SVGIG (reference sequence). The trim removed 2 bases at V and 5 bases at J, leaving 14 bases unmatched. In nucleotides, the CDR3 is TGTGCCTGGAGTCTAGAGCAAAACAGGGGTGGGGAGACCCAGTACTTC. It yields the protein CAWSLEQNRGGETQYF.

The rearrangement uses TRBV29-1 and TRBJ1-2; perhaps TRBD1 as D (5 bases). In germline, CDR1 is SQVTM, CDR2 ANQGSEA. V shed 6 bases and J shed 4 bases, with 9 bases lying between them. The CDR3 loop spans 11 amino acids. The CDR3 sequence is CSVDSTYGYTF. In nucleotides, the CDR3 is TGCAGCGTCGACAGTACCTATGGCTACACCTTC.

The chain has TRBV2 and TRBJ1-6, with TRBD1 as a possible D gene (5 bases). The germline gives CDR1 SNHLY, CDR2 FYNNEI. CDR3 length equals 15 residues. V was trimmed by 6 bases and J by 4 bases, leaving 13 bases between them. The CDR3 DNA reads TGTGCCAGCAGCGATCAGGGAAGATATAATTCACCCCTCCACTTT. Residues: CASSDQGRYNSPLHF.

This clone was recorded once. The chain uses TRBV18 and TRBJ2-2; the match to TRBD1 covers 9 bases. The CDR3 is made up of 17 amino acids. Germline V gene sequence: CDR1 KGHSH, CDR2 LQKENI. With V trimmed by 0 bases and J by 8 bases, 10 bases remained unmatched. CDR3 DNA sequence: TGTGCCAGCTCACCACCGGGACAGGGATTTGGCTCGGGGGAGCTGTTTTTT. Its translation is CASSPPGQGFGSGELFF.

This clone was recorded only once. V and J are TRBV19 and TRBJ2-5; no definite D call. CDR1 and CDR2 from the germline V gene are LNHDA and SQIVND (reference sequence). This CDR3 spans 13 amino acids. Trimming stripped 3 bases from V and 4 bases from J, with 9 bases between. Here the CDR3 DNA reads TGTGCCAGTAGTATCCAGAAGCGAGAGACCCAGTACTTC. Translating gives CASSIQKRETQYF.

This clone was observed once. The rearrangement uses TRBV5-4 and TRBJ2-3, with TRBD2 identical over 9 bases. With V trimmed by 2 bases and J by 2 bases, 3 bases remained unmatched. This CDR3 contains 15 residues. Germline V CDR1 and CDR2: SGHNT, YYREEE (reference sequence). Here the CDR3 reads CASSFSGSHTDTQYF. CDR3 in DNA: TGTGCCAGCAGCTTTAGCGGGAGCCACACAGATACGCAGTATTTT.

V is TRBV6-5 and J is TRBJ2-7; the match to TRBD1 covers 7 bases. The CDR3 runs 14 residues. V shed 8 bases and J 1 base; nucleotides not matched to a gene: 8. In germline, CDR1 is MNHEY, CDR2 SVGAGI. CDR3: CASARDRNSYEQYF. Here the CDR3 DNA reads TGTGCCAGCGCTCGGGACAGAAATTCCTACGAGCAGTACTTC.

The rearrangement uses TRBV12-3 or TRBV12-4 and TRBJ2-5; D may be TRBD2 (5 bases). Trimming left V 7 bases short and J 7 bases short, with 16 bases between. The CDR3 loop spans 13 amino acids. CDR3 coding DNA: TGTGCCAGCACCCCTCGCGCCAGCGGGACCCAGTACTTC. Translation gives CASTPRASGTQYF.

The rearrangement links TRBV21-1 to TRBJ1-1; the tabulated D call, TRBD1, remains unverified against the DNA. TRBV21-1 represents a pseudogene. This CDR3 spans 15 amino acids. The DNA for the CDR3 is TGTGCCAGCAGGGCACCGGGACAGAGTCACACTGAAGCTTTCTTT. The encoded protein is CASRAPGQSHTEAFF.

The gene calls are TRBV5-1 and TRBJ1-2; no definite D call. This CDR3 is built from 17 residues. V lost 0 bases to trimming and J lost 2 bases, with 17 bases between them. Germline assignment: CDR1 SGHRS and CDR2 YFSETQ. This CDR3 is CASSLGHQMKFNYGYTF. CDR3 coding DNA: TGCGCCAGCAGCTTGGGACACCAAATGAAATTCAACTATGGCTACACCTTC.

The V gene is TRBV14, the J gene TRBJ2-2; TRBD1 matches at 8 bases. Germline V gives CDR1 SGHDN, CDR2 FVKESK. This CDR3 has 15 amino acids. J was trimmed by 4 bases and V by 5 bases; bases with no gene match: 6. The CDR3 DNA follows: TGTGCCAGCAGCATCCGGACAGGGAGCACCGGGGAGCTGTTTTTT. Its translation: CASSIRTGSTGELFF.

This chain connects TRBV24-1 to TRBJ2-1, with 12 nucleotides matching TRBD1. CDR1 is KGHDR, CDR2 SFDVKD, per germline. The CDR3 has 17 residues. V shed 2 bases, J shed 8 bases, and the junction held 9 bases outside the gene matches. The CDR3 region has the DNA TGTGCCACCAGTGATTCCGGGACAGGGGGCCGTTACGATGAGCAGTTCTTC. Translation gives CATSDSGTGGRYDEQFF.

The chain carries TRBV19 and TRBJ2-1; weak D call: TRBD1 (6 bases). V lost 5 bases and J lost 5, with 13 bases in between. CDR3 size: 14 residues. Germline loops: CDR1 LNHDA, CDR2 SQIVND (reference sequence). The CDR3 region is CASSPGTSNNEQFF. The CDR3 region has the DNA TGTGCCAGTAGTCCCGGGACAAGTAACAATGAGCAGTTCTTC.

This clone was counted between two and nine times. V is TRBV7-9 and J is TRBJ1-1, with 9 bases identical to TRBD1. The germline V gene encodes CDR1 SEHNR and CDR2 FQNEAQ (reference sequence). Trimming at V came to 3 bases and at J to 1 base, leaving 15 bases not matched to a gene. This CDR3 has 19 residues. The CDR3 here is CASSFPMSTGGHQNTEAFF. The CDR3 DNA reads as TGTGCCAGCAGCTTCCCGATGAGCACAGGGGGCCACCAGAACACTGAAGCTTTCTTT. Combining the CDR3 with reference TRBV7-9 and TRBJ1-1 gives the whole variable domain DTGVSQNPRHKITKRGQNVTFRCDPISEHNRLYWYRQTLGQGPEFLTYFQNEAQLEKSRLLSDRFSAERPKGSFSTLEIQRTEQGDSAMYLCASSFPMSTGGHQNTEAFFGQGTRLTVV.

The chain combines TRBV9 with TRBJ1-4, with 7 bases identical to TRBD1. Germline V CDR1 and CDR2: SGDLS, YYNGEE. Unmatched junction bases numbered 8, after V lost 3 bases and J lost 3 bases. This CDR3 comprises 16 residues. The CDR3: CASSGIEGQSNEKLFF. CDR3 DNA sequence: TGTGCCAGCAGCGGGATAGAGGGACAGTCTAATGAAAAACTGTTTTTT.